The rows below give T cell receptor beta chains drawn from one sample of a study of blood T cell repertoires in COVID-19. Sequencing was performed with immunoSEQ multiplex PCR; in TCRdb, only in-frame clones are kept and a portion is missing. The sample consists of about 250,000 clones, approximately 89% of them appearing once. Sequenced sample: PBMCs or T cells enriched from blood (not recorded which). These TCRs come from a woman aged 35 to 49 who had been exposed to COVID-19. Each CDR3 is given with its conserved first and last residue. The D gene is left open where the match is weak. Expanded clones are given a class, and other clones once, few, many or no size at all.

TRBJ2-7,TRBV6-2/TRBV6-3,TRBD2,-,CASSSERGVSYEQYF,TGTGCCAGCAGTTCTGAGCGGGGGGTCTCCTACGAGCAGTACTTC
TRBJ2-1,TRBV7-8,TRBD2,-,CASSLAKGTSGGQSSYNEQFF,TGTGCCAGCAGCTTAGCGAAGGGGACTAGCGGGGGCCAGAGCTCCTACAATGAGCAGTTCTTC
TRBJ1-4,TRBV5-1,TRBD1,-,CASSSGTGSEKLFF,TGCGCCAGCAGCTCCGGGACAGGGAGCGAAAAACTGTTTTTT
TRBJ1-2,TRBV7-9,-,-,CASSRDSVYGYTF,TGTGCCAGCAGTCGCGACAGCGTATATGGCTACACCTTC
TRBJ1-2,TRBV4-3,-,-,CASSQEVAYGYTF,TGCGCCAGCAGCCAAGAGGTGGCCTATGGCTACACCTTC
TRBJ1-2,TRBV11-3,TRBD1,-,CASSLFQTGTEYGYTF,TGTGCCAGCAGCTTATTCCAGACAGGGACCGAATATGGCTACACCTTC
TRBJ1-1,TRBV19,TRBD1,-,CASTRTGGAPFF,TGTGCCAGTACAAGGACAGGGGGTGCACCTTTCTTT
TRBJ1-4,TRBV4-1,-,-,CASSQPGSTNEKLFF,TGCGCCAGCAGCCAACCGGGTAGCACTAATGAAAAACTGTTTTTT
TRBJ1-4,TRBV18,TRBD1,-,CASSSTGDEKLFF,TGTGCCAGCTCGTCGACAGGGGATGAAAAACTGTTTTTT
TRBJ1-4,TRBV5-8,TRBD1,-,CASSSGQGPTNEKLFF,TGTGCCAGCAGCTCGGGACAGGGGCCAACTAATGAAAAACTGTTTTTT
TRBJ1-2,TRBV30,-,-,CAWTTEDYGYTF,TGTGCCTGGACGACAGAAGACTATGGCTACACCTTC
TRBJ1-6,TRBV4-3,TRBD1,-,CASSRQGANSPLHF,TGCGCCAGCAGCCGGCAGGGGGCAAATTCACCCCTCCACTTT
TRBJ1-4,TRBV6-1,TRBD1,-,CASSEGTGDEKLFF,TGTGCCAGCAGTGAAGGGACAGGGGATGAAAAACTGTTTTTT
TRBJ2-1,TRBV7-9,-,-,CASSRWLEQFF,TGTGCCAGCAGCCGCTGGCTTGAGCAGTTCTTC
TRBJ2-1,TRBV5-1,-,once,CASSSPGGRTWNEQFF,TGCGCCAGCAGCTCCCCGGGGGGCCGTACTTGGAATGAGCAGTTCTTC
TRBJ1-2,TRBV7-9,TRBD1,-,CASSLFQGADYTF,TGTGCCAGCAGCTTGTTTCAGGGGGCGGACTACACCTTC
TRBJ1-4,TRBV21-1,-,-,CASSETWGGGEKLFF,TGTGCCAGCAGCGAGACCTGGGGGGGAGGAGAAAAACTGTTTTTT
TRBJ2-5,TRBV7-2,TRBD2,-,CASSLAPAGGETQYF,TGTGCCAGCAGCTTAGCTCCAGCGGGAGGTGAGACCCAGTACTTC
TRBJ1-6,TRBV5-8,-,-,CASSLGGGGRRSPLHF,TGTGCCAGCAGCTTGGGGGGAGGGGGGAGAAGATCACCCCTCCACTTT
TRBJ2-1,TRBV9,-,-,CASSLRNEQFF,TGTGCCAGCAGCCTGCGAAATGAGCAGTTCTTC
TRBJ1-2,TRBV7-2,-,-,CASSLGGRSGYTF,TGTGCCAGCAGCTTAGGAGGGAGAAGCGGCTACACCTTC
TRBJ1-2,TRBV28,-,-,CASSLSGGLYGYTF,TGTGCCAGCAGTTTATCTGGGGGCCTCTATGGCTACACCTTC